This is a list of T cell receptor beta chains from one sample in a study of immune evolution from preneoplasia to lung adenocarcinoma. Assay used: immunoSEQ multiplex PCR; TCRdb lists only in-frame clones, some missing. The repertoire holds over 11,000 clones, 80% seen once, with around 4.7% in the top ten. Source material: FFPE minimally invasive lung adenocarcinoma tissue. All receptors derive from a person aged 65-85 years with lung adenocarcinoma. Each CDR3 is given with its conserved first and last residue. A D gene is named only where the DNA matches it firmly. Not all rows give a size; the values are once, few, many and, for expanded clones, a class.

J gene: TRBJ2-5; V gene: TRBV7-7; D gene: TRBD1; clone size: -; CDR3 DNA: TGTGCTAGCAGCCTCGGGGCAGGGGGCGCAGAGACCCAGTACTTC; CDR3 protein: CASSLGAGGAETQYF
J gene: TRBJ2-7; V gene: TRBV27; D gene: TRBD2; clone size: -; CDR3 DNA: TGTGCCAGCAGTTTATCTCGGGGGGAGCCCTACGAGCAGTACTTC; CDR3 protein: CASSLSRGEPYEQYF
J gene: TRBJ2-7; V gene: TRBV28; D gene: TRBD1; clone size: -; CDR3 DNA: TGTGCCAGCTTGACAGGGGATCGTCAGGAGCAGTACTTC; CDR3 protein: CASLTGDRQEQYF
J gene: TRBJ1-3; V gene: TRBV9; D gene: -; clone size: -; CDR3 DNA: TGTGCCAGCAGCGAAGACACCAGCCTCCCTGGAAACACCATATATTTT; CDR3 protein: CASSEDTSLPGNTIYF
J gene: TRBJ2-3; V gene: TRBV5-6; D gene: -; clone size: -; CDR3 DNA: TGTGCCAGCAGCTTGTTGGGGGAGGACACAGATACGCAGTATTTT; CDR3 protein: CASSLLGEDTDTQYF
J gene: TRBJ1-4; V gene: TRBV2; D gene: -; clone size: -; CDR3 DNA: TGTGCCAGTTCGCCGGGGATGTTTAATGAAAAACTGTTTTTT; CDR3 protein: CASSPGMFNEKLFF
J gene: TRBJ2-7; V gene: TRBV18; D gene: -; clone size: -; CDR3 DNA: TGTGCCAGCTCACTTCGCCAGGACAGCTACGAGCAGTACTTC; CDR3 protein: CASSLRQDSYEQYF
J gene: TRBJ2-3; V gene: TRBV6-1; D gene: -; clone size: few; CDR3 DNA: TGTGCCAGCAGTAGACCAGGGGATACGCAGTATTTT; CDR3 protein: CASSRPGDTQYF
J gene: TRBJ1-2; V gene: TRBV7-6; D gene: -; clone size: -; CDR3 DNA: TGTGCCAGCAGCCTTACCCCAGATAACTATGGCTACACCTTC; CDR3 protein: CASSLTPDNYGYTF
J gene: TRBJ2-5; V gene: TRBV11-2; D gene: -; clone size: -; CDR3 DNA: TGTGCCAGCAGTTTGGCAAAAGAGACCCAGTACTTC; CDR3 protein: CASSLAKETQYF
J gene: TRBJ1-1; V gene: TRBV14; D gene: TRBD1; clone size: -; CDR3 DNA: TGTGCCAGCAGCCAGGACAGGGGGAGAGCTTTCTTT; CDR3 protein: CASSQDRGRAFF
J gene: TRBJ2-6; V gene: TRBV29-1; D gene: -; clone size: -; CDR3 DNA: TGCAGCGTTGAGTGGGAGACTGGGGCCAACGTCCTGACTTTC; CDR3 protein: CSVEWETGANVLTF
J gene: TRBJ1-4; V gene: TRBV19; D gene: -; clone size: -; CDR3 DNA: TGTGCCAGTAGTGCCAGGGGCGGAGATGAAAAACTGTTTTTT; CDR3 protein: CASSARGGDEKLFF
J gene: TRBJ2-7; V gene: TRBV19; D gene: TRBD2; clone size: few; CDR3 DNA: TGTGCCAGTAGTATCCAATCGACTAGCGGTTACGAGCAGTACTTC; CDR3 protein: CASSIQSTSGYEQYF
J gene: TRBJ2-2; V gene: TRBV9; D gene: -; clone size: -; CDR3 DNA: TGTGCCAGCAGCGAGCAGAGGGGGGAGCTGTTTTTT; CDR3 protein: CASSEQRGELFF
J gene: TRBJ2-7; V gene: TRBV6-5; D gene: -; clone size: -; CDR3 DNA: TGTGCCAGCAGGCGGGGATCATACGAGCAGTACTTC; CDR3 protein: CASRRGSYEQYF
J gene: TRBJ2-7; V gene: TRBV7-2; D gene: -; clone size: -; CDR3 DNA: TGTGCCAGCAGCTTAGTTTCTGATGGGGGGTACGAGCAGTACTTC; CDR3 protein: CASSLVSDGGYEQYF
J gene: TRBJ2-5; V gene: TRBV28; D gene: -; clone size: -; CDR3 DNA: TGTGCCAGCAGTTTAGGGGGGGCAGGGGGGTTGGAGACCCAGTACTTC; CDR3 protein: CASSLGGAGGLETQYF
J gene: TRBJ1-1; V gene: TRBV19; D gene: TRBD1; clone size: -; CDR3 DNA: TGTGCCAGTATAAAGACAGGGTGGACTGAAGCTTTCTTT; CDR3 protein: CASIKTGWTEAFF
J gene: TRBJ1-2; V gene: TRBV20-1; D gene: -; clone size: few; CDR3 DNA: TGCAGTGCTCAGGGCAATGGCTACACCTTC; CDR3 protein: CSAQGNGYTF
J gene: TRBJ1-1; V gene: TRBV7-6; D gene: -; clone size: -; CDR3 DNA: TGTGCCAGCAACTCGGGTGGCACTGAAGCTTTCTTT; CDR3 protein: CASNSGGTEAFF
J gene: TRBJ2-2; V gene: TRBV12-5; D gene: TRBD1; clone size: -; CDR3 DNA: TGTGCTAGTGGTTTTCCAGGACAGGGTGCCGGGGAGCTGTTTTTT; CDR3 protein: CASGFPGQGAGELFF
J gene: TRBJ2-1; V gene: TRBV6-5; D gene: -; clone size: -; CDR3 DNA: TGTGCCAGCAGTTACGGCAATGAGCAGTTCTTC; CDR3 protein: CASSYGNEQFF
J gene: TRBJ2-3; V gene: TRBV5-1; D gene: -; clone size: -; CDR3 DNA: TGCGCCAGCAGCGTCGGGACACCCAGCACAGATACGCAGTATTTT; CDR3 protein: CASSVGTPSTDTQYF
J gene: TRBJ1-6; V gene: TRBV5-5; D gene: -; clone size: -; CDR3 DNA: TGTGCCAGCAGCTTTCAGAGGGGGTTAAATTCACCCCTCCACTTT; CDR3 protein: CASSFQRGLNSPLHF
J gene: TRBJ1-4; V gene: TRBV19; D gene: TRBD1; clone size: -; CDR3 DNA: TGTGCCAGTAGTACCGGGACAGGGGGCGGTGAAAAACTGTTTTTT; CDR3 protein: CASSTGTGGGEKLFF
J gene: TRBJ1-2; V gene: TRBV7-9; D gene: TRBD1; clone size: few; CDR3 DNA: TGTGCCAGCAGCTTGGAACAGGGGCCTGGCTACACCTTC; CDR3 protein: CASSLEQGPGYTF
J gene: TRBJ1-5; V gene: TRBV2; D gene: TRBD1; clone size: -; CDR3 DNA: TGTGCCTCCGATGGACAGGCAAGTCAGCCCCAGCATTTT; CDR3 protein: CASDGQASQPQHF
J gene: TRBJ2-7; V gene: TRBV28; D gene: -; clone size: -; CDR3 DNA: TGTGCCAGCAGTTTAGAGGGGAACTCCTACGAGCAGTACTTC; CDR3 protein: CASSLEGNSYEQYF
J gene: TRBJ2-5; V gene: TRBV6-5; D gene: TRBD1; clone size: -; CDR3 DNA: TGTGCCAGCAGTTCATCCCTAGGGGGCTGGAGGGAGACCCAGTACTTC; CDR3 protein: CASSSSLGGWRETQYF
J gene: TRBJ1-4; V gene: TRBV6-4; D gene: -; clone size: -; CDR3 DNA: TGTGCCAGCAGTGTTCTCGGGACGGACCAAGCTAATGAAAAACTGTTTTTT; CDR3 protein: CASSVLGTDQANEKLFF
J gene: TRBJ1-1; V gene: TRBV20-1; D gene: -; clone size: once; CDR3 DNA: TGCAGTGCAACACCGAACACTGAAGCTTTCTTT; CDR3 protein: CSATPNTEAFF
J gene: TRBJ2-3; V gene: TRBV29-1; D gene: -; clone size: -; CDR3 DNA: TGCAGCGTCCACGGGACTCTTAGCACAGATACGCAGTATTTT; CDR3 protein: CSVHGTLSTDTQYF
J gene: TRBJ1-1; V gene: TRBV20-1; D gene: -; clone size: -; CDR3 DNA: TGCAGTGCTAGAGTGAACACTGAAGCTTTCTTT; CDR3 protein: CSARVNTEAFF
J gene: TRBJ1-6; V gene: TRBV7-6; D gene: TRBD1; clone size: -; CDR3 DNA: TGTGCCAGCAGCCGGGGACAGGGGGTATCCTATAATTCACCCCTCCACTTT; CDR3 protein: CASSRGQGVSYNSPLHF
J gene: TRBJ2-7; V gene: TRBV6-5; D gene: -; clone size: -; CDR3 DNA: TGTGCCAGCAGTTACTCTCCCGACAGGTCCTACGAGCAGTACTTC; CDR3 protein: CASSYSPDRSYEQYF
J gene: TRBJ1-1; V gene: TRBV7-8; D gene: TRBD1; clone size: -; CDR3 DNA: TGTGCCAGCAGCTTAGCTTTACAGGGGACTGAAGCTTTCTTT; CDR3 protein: CASSLALQGTEAFF
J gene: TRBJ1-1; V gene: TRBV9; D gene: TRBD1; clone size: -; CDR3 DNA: TGTGCCAGCAGCCCCCACGGGACAGGGGGCCTGAACACTGAAGCTTTCTTT; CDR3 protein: CASSPHGTGGLNTEAFF
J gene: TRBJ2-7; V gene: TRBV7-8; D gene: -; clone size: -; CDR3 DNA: TGTGCCAGCAGCTTAGCAGGCGGCGAGCAGTACTTC; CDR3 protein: CASSLAGGEQYF
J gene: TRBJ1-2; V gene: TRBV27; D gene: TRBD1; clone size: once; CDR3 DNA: TGTGCCAGCAGCCAGGGACAGGGCTATGGCTACACCTTC; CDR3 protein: CASSQGQGYGYTF
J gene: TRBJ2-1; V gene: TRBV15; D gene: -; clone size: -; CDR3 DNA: TGTGCCACCAGAGGGGGGGACTCCTACAATGAGCAGTTCTTC; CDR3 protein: CATRGGDSYNEQFF
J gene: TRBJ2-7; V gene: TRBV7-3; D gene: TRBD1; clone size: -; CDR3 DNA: TGTGCCACACACAAACCCAGGGCGACAGGGGACCCCTACGAGCAGTACTTC; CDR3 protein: CATHKPRATGDPYEQYF
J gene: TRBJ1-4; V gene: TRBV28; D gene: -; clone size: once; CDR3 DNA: TGTGCCGAAAGTGCAACTAATGAAAAACTGTTTTTT; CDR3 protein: CAESATNEKLFF
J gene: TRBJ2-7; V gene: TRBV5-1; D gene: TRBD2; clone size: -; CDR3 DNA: TGCGCCAGCAGCTTGATAGCGGGGCCCTACGAGCAGTACTTC; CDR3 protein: CASSLIAGPYEQYF
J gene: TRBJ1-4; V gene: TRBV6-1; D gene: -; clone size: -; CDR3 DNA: TGTGCCAGCTTGGGGCGGGCAAACTCAGAAAAACTGTTTTTT; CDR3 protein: CASLGRANSEKLFF
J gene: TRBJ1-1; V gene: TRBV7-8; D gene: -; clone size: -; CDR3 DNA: TGTGCCAGCAGCGGCAGGAAGGGAACTTTCTTT; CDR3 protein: CASSGRKGTFF